The 25 T cell receptor beta chains given below trace back to one sample, sequenced in a study of T cell responses to AZD1222 COVID-19 vaccine. The table came from immunoSEQ multiplex PCR; TCRdb's copy has only in-frame clones and leaves some out. The table lists some 200,000 clones, roughly 92% of them singletons, with around 3% in the top ten. The source was peripheral blood, collected 28 days after the second AZD1222 dose. These receptors came from an adult who received the AZD1222 COVID-19 vaccine.

The V call is TRBV19, the J call TRBJ2-3; no firm D call. The V and J ends lost 6 bases and 3 bases respectively, with 10 bases between them. There are 13 residues in the CDR3. Germline CDR1 LNHDA, CDR2 SQIVND (reference sequence). CDR3 coding DNA: TGTGCCAGTAGCAGGCAGCCGACAGATACGCAGTATTTT. It is translated as CASSRQPTDTQYF.

Worth noting for this clone: Other DNA sequences in the sample encode the same CDR3. V is TRBV18 and J is TRBJ2-3; D is uncertain. The CDR3 loop spans 14 amino acids. V lost 1 base, J lost 0 bases, and 5 bases lay in between. Germline V CDR1 and CDR2: KGHSH, LQKENI. DNA for the CDR3: TGTGCCAGCTCACCACTCCCGAGCACAGATACGCAGTATTTT. Amino acid sequence: CASSPLPSTDTQYF.

The chain links TRBV5-1 to TRBJ2-3; possibly TRBD1 for D (6 bases). Germline loops: CDR1 SGHRS, CDR2 YFSETQ. This CDR3 has 16 amino acids. Trimming removed 1 base at V and 3 bases at J, with 15 bases between. The CDR3: CASSLLTGSKTDTQYF. The CDR3 region has the DNA TGCGCCAGCAGCTTGCTTACAGGGTCGAAGACAGATACGCAGTATTTT. The whole variable domain, remainder taken from reference TRBV5-1 and TRBJ2-3, is KAGVTQTPRYLIKTRGQQVTLSCSPISGHRSVSWYQQTPGQGLQFLFEYFSETQRNKGNFPGRFSGRQFSNSRSEMNVSTLELGDSALYLCASSLLTGSKTDTQYFGPGTRLTVL.

V gene TRBV27 combines with J gene TRBJ1-1; 9 nucleotides align to TRBD1. The CDR3 has 16 residues. Losses at the gene ends were 6 bases for V and 8 bases for J; bases not matched to a gene: 16. Germline V CDR1 and CDR2: MNHEY, SMNVEV (reference sequence). For the CDR3, the DNA is TGTGCCAGCAGAATGGGGGACAGGGAGGAATGCCCCGAAGCTTTCTTT. This codes for CASRMGDREECPEAFF.

The chain carries TRBV7-2 and TRBJ1-6; no firm D call. The germline gives CDR1 SGHTA, CDR2 FQGNSA. This CDR3 is built from 13 residues. Trimming cost V 2 bases and J 6 bases, with 5 bases left between them. CDR3 protein: CASSLRLNSPLHF. DNA for the CDR3: TGTGCCAGCAGCTTACGTCTTAATTCACCCCTCCACTTT.

The genes are TRBV19 and TRBJ1-6, with a weak D call TRBD1 (5 bases). V was trimmed by 5 bases and J by 8 bases, leaving 10 bases between them. CDR3 size: 13 residues. The germline CDR1 and CDR2 sequences are LNHDA and SQIVND (reference sequence). The CDR3 here is CASSLGRHSPLHF. The CDR3 region has the DNA TGTGCCAGTAGTTTGGGACGTCATTCACCCCTCCACTTT.

This chain joins TRBV6-2 or TRBV6-3 and TRBJ2-7; D gene uncertain. Trimming cost V 4 bases and J 3 bases, with 7 bases left between them. The CDR3 has 12 amino acids. CDR1 and CDR2 (germline): MNHEY, SVGEGT. CDR3 DNA sequence: TGTGCCAGCAGTTCAAACAGCTACGAGCAGTACTTC. This encodes CASSSNSYEQYF.

This sequence joins TRBV5-5 and TRBJ1-5, with 8 bases identical to TRBD1. J was trimmed by 3 bases and V by 5 bases; bases with no gene match: 10. The CDR3 is made up of 16 amino acids. The germline CDR1 and CDR2 sequences are SGHKS and YYEKEE (reference sequence). CDR3 bases: TGTGCCAGCAGGCCTCAACAGGGGGGGCCCAATCAGCCCCAGCATTTT. Amino acids: CASRPQQGGPNQPQHF.

The chain recombines TRBV6-2 or TRBV6-3 with TRBJ1-6; perhaps TRBD1 as D (5 bases). The CDR3 is made up of 12 amino acids. V lost 5 bases to trimming and J lost 6 bases, with 5 bases between them. The germline gives CDR1 MNHEY, CDR2 SVGEGT. The CDR3 nucleotides read TGTGCCAGCAGTAGGGGTAATTCACCCCTCCACTTT. It yields the protein CASSRGNSPLHF.

The chain combines TRBV3-1 (or the pseudogene TRBV3-2) with TRBJ1-2; D unresolved. Germline V gene data show CDR1 as LGHDT and CDR2 as YNNKEL (reference sequence). Trimming stripped 4 bases from V and 2 bases from J, with 8 bases between. CDR3 size: 13 residues. CDR3 sequence (DNA): TGTGCCAGCAGCCCGGACCAAAACTATGGCTACACCTTC. The encoded protein is CASSPDQNYGYTF.

The V and J genes are TRBV2 and TRBJ1-2; 9 nucleotides align to TRBD1. CDR3 length: 13 residues. The V and J ends lost 5 bases and 4 bases, in that order; junction bases with no gene match: 2. Germline CDR1 is SNHLY and CDR2 is FYNNEI. CDR3 nucleotide sequence: TGTGCCAGCAGTCAGACAGGGGGCTATGGCTACACCTTC. Its protein product is CASSQTGGYGYTF.

The CDR3 coding sequence is TGTGCCAGCAGACGGACTAGCGGGAGTATGCATGAGCAGTTCTTC. This sequence encodes CASRRTSGSMHEQFF. The V and J genes are TRBV3-1 (or the pseudogene TRBV3-2) and TRBJ2-1, with TRBD2 matching 13 bases. V shed 6 bases, J shed 8 bases, and the junction held 7 bases outside the gene matches. The germline CDR1 and CDR2 sequences are LGHDT and YNNKEL (reference sequence). The CDR3 is made up of 15 amino acids.

The V gene is TRBV19, the J gene TRBJ1-2; D ambiguous. CDR3 size: 13 residues. Per the germline V gene, CDR1 is LNHDA and CDR2 is SQIVND (reference sequence). V was trimmed by 3 bases and J by 2 bases, leaving 7 bases between them. Written as DNA, the CDR3 is TGTGCCAGTAGTATCTCAGACAACTATGGCTACACCTTC. Protein: CASSISDNYGYTF.

This chain links TRBV11-1 with TRBJ1-6, with D possibly TRBD1 on 5 matching bases. Germline V gene sequence: CDR1 SGHAT, CDR2 FQDESV (reference sequence). The CDR3 loop spans 16 amino acids. Deletions cut 5 bases from V and 10 bases from J, with 21 bases between. The CDR3 nucleotides read TGTGCCAGCAGCCCAACCCCCTCAGGGATTGGATCACCCCTCCACTTT. It encodes CASSPTPSGIGSPLHF.

This clone turned up a few times. The chain links TRBV9 to TRBJ2-1; 12 positions match TRBD2. The germline V gene has CDR1 SGDLS and CDR2 YYNGEE. V lost 4 bases to trimming and J lost 3 bases; unmatched junction nucleotides: 5. This CDR3 spans 16 amino acids. The CDR3 here is CASSSRTSGIYNEQFF. The CDR3 DNA is TGTGCCAGCAGCTCCAGGACTAGCGGGATCTACAATGAGCAGTTCTTC.

In this sample, this clone turned up once. The chain employs TRBV12-5 and TRBJ2-7; D is unclear. There are 11 residues in the CDR3. The V end lost 7 bases, the J end lost 1 base, and 5 bases lay between the germline ends. CDR1 and CDR2 (germline): LGHNT, FRNRAP. The CDR3 DNA is TGTGCTAGTGCCCCATCCTACGAGCAGTACTTC. Translated, it gives CASAPSYEQYF.

The chain employs TRBV6-2 or TRBV6-3 and TRBJ2-1, with D tentatively TRBD1 (5 bases). CDR3 length: 13 residues. Germline CDR1 and CDR2: MNHEY and SVGEGT. V was shortened by 5 bases and J by 4 bases, with 9 bases between the two germline ends. CDR3 protein: CASSTGQYNEQFF. DNA for the CDR3: TGTGCCAGCAGTACCGGACAATACAATGAGCAGTTCTTC.

This clone was found once. The gene calls are TRBV5-4 and TRBJ2-3, with 7 positions matching TRBD2. The CDR3 length is 14 residues. The germline V gene has CDR1 SGHNT and CDR2 YYREEE (reference sequence). V shed 7 bases, J shed 6 bases, and the junction held 11 bases outside the gene matches. In DNA form, the CDR3 reads TGTGCCAGCTCATGGGGGGGGTTAGGGGATACGCAGTATTTT. Translation gives CASSWGGLGDTQYF.

The chain links TRBV5-1 to TRBJ2-5; D unresolved. Trimming left V 4 bases short and J 2 bases short, with 6 bases between. The CDR3 length is 12 residues. Germline V gene sequence: CDR1 SGHRS, CDR2 YFSETQ. The CDR3 protein is CASSARQETQYF. The DNA for the CDR3 is TGCGCCAGCAGCGCCCGGCAAGAGACCCAGTACTTC. The full variable domain, in which reference TRBV5-1 and TRBJ2-5 provide the parts outside the CDR3, is KAGVTQTPRYLIKTRGQQVTLSCSPISGHRSVSWYQQTPGQGLQFLFEYFSETQRNKGNFPGRFSGRQFSNSRSEMNVSTLELGDSALYLCASSARQETQYFGPGTRLLVL.

The rearrangement links TRBV3-1 (or the pseudogene TRBV3-2) to TRBJ2-1; TRBD2 aligns across 7 bases. J was trimmed by 10 bases and V by 5 bases; bases with no gene match: 8. The CDR3 length is 13 residues. Germline V gene lookup returns CDR1 LGHDT and CDR2 YNNKEL (reference sequence). The CDR3 reads CASSVGRETEQFF. DNA of the CDR3: TGTGCCAGCAGCGTAGGGCGGGAGACGGAGCAGTTCTTC.

As to this clone: Other DNA sequences of this sample code for an identical CDR3. This chain uses TRBV5-1 with TRBJ1-2, with D hard to call. Germline loops: CDR1 SGHRS, CDR2 YFSETQ. V gave up 0 bases and J gave up 0 bases, with 6 bases separating them. The length of the CDR3 is 14 residues. CDR3 protein: CASSLEGTNYGYTF. The CDR3 DNA sequence: TGCGCCAGCAGCTTGGAAGGGACTAACTATGGCTACACCTTC.

This sequence joins TRBV2 and TRBJ1-1, with D possibly matching TRBD1 (6 bases). This CDR3 is built from 15 residues. Germline loops: CDR1 SNHLY, CDR2 FYNNEI. Trimming took 6 bases from V and 1 from J, leaving 15 bases between them. The CDR3 is CASRERRQENTEAFF. The CDR3 DNA follows: TGTGCCAGCAGGGAGAGGAGACAGGAGAACACTGAAGCTTTCTTT.

To note about this clone: A read error may account for a junction end that differs from germline. The CDR3 sequence is CASSEDAHF. The DNA of the CDR3 is TGTGCCAGCAGTGAAGATGCGCACTTC. V usage is TRBV6-4 and J usage is TRBJ2-7, with D hard to call. CDR1 is MRHNA, CDR2 SNTAGT, per germline. The CDR3 consists of 9 residues.

The chain joins TRBV5-1 to TRBJ2-7; 9 bases line up with TRBD1. The CDR3 contains 14 residues. CDR1 is SGHRS and CDR2 is YFSETQ in the germline V gene. V lost 5 bases to trimming and J lost 2 bases; unmatched junction nucleotides: 5. The DNA for the CDR3 is TGCGCCAGCAGACGGACAGGGGATCCCTACGAGCAGTACTTC. It encodes CASRRTGDPYEQYF.

This chain joins TRBV19 and TRBJ1-5; tentatively, D is TRBD1 (5 bases). V was cut by 9 bases and J by 11 bases, with 14 bases left in between. This CDR3 contains 11 residues. Germline assignment: CDR1 LNHDA and CDR2 SQIVND (reference sequence). CDR3 bases: TGTGCCAGCACCCTGGCGGGGGCCCAGCATTTT. This gives the protein CASTLAGAQHF. Combining the CDR3 with reference TRBV19 and TRBJ1-5 gives the whole variable domain DGGITQSPKYLFRKEGQNVTLSCEQNLNHDAMYWYRQDPGQGLRLIYYSQIVNDFQKGDIAEGYSVSREKKESFPLTVTSAQKNPTAFYLCASTLAGAQHFGDGTRLSIL.